These T cell receptor beta chains were read from a single sample in a study of shared clonotypes between healthy human individuals. Profiled with immunoSEQ multiplex PCR; TCRdb holds only in-frame clones, not every one. This table has over 1.5 million clones, 95% to 99% appearing once. Material: naive CD4+ T cells sorted from blood. Receptors were obtained from a man aged 25 to 40 in good health. CDR3s leave out the opening cysteine and the closing phenylalanine or tryptophan.

TRBV9 ASSERSNEKLF
TRBV4-1 ASSQDGGQSGGHYSNQPQH
TRBV7-3 ASSLPGQGSGYT
TRBV29-1 SVVGTRAGEQY
TRBV19 ASSIVRVSQETQY
TRBV2 ASSVHRQDEAF
TRBV27 ASSPYSAGAHTEAF
TRBV27 ASMKRELNTDTQY
TRBV25-1 ASSGLVSGNTIY
TRBV2 ASSWGTYNEQF
TRBV11-2 ASSLRTRGGTGELF
TRBV9 ASSVAGTGHTEAF
TRBV7-9 ASSAGTYNEQF